The 21 T cell receptor beta chains listed next were all sequenced from one sample in a study. MiXCR, applied by TCRdb to the RT-PCR reads, yields one record per CDR3 protein. The sample shows about 6,500 distinct CDR3 sequences, roughly 92% of them seen only once. The specimen was memory CD4+ T cells from blood. The receptors derive from a female donor in good health, serving as a healthy control.

As regards this clonotype: Being off target in a library aimed at alpha chains, this beta chain has a size of little meaning. This chain connects TRBV12-3 or TRBV12-4 to TRBJ1-5; D is ambiguous. There are 14 residues in the CDR3. V shed 6 bases and J shed 4 bases, with 13 bases lying between them. DNA for the CDR3: TGTGCCAGCAGCTCTAATTGGGAGAATCAGCCCCAGCATTTT. Translating it yields CASSSNWENQPQHF.

With respect to this clonotype: Within a library made for alpha chains, this beta chain is off target, and its count is uninformative. The chain joins TRBV2 to TRBJ1-1, with 9 bases fitting TRBD1. The V and J ends lost 8 bases and 5 bases, in that order; junction bases with no gene match: 3. The germline V gene encodes CDR1 SNHLY and CDR2 FYNNEI. The CDR3 covers 12 residues. CDR3 protein: CASGTGYTEAFF. DNA for the CDR3: TGTGCCAGCGGGACAGGGTATACTGAAGCTTTCTTT.

This clonotype was recorded only once. This beta chain is off target for a library built for alpha chains, so its abundance means little. The chain has TRBV6-1 and TRBJ2-1; TRBD2 is a possible D gene (5 bases). CDR1 is MNHNS, CDR2 SASEGT, per germline. V lost 7 bases and J lost 1, with 14 bases in between. The CDR3 length is 15 residues. In DNA, the CDR3 is TGTGCCAGCAAAGGGAGCGCCGCTTCCTACAATGAGCAGTTCTTC. Translation: CASKGSAASYNEQFF.

Only one count was recorded for this clonotype. Since it is a stray read in a library aimed at alpha chains, this beta chain has a size that is not meaningful. The V call is TRBV20-1, the J call TRBJ1-1; the D gene is possibly TRBD1 (6 bases). V gave up 6 bases and J gave up 4 bases, with 15 bases separating them. The CDR3 totals 13 residues. CDR1 DFQATT and CDR2 SNEGSKA come from the germline V gene (reference sequence). The CDR3 here is CSARRGEGTEAFF. DNA for the CDR3: TGCAGTGCCCGAAGGGGGGAGGGCACTGAAGCTTTCTTT.

Details on this clonotype: Within a library made for alpha chains, this beta chain is off target, and its count is uninformative. The chain uses TRBV7-2 and TRBJ2-1; D not resolved. V lost 2 bases and J lost 10, with 6 bases in between. CDR3 length equals 11 residues. CDR1 and CDR2 from the germline V gene are SGHTA and FQGNSA. The CDR3 loop is CASSLRTEQFF. The DNA for the CDR3 is TGTGCCAGCAGCTTAAGAACGGAGCAGTTCTTC.

This clonotype appeared a single time. A junction boundary mismatches the germline segment, possibly from a read error. Found in a library prepared for alpha chains, this beta chain is an off-target read, and its abundance has little meaning. V gene TRBV7-7 combines with J gene TRBJ2-1; D might be TRBD1 (5 bases). The CDR3 sequence is 13 residues long. Germline CDR1 SSHAT, CDR2 FNYEAQ (reference sequence). Written as DNA, the CDR3 is TGTGCTAGCAGCTTAGTAGGCCAGGGAGAGCAGTTCTTC. It translates to CASSLVGQGEQFF.

This clonotype was counted a few times. This beta chain came through as a stray read in a library set up for alpha chains, and its size says little. The chain has TRBV20-1 and TRBJ2-1; the D gene could be TRBD1 or TRBD2 (5 bases each). The CDR3 length is 13 residues. The V end was cut by 6 bases, the J end by 8 bases, with 17 bases between. CDR1 and CDR2 (germline): DFQATT, SNEGSKA (reference sequence). CDR3 residues: CSADLGTADEQFF. CDR3 sequence (DNA): TGCAGTGCCGATCTTGGGACGGCCGATGAGCAGTTCTTC.

In regard to this clonotype: This beta chain represents an off-target read in a library built for alpha chains; its size is of limited meaning. The chain is built from TRBV20-1 and TRBJ1-2, with D possibly being TRBD1 (6 bases). The V and J ends lost 6 bases and 5 bases respectively, with 13 bases between them. The CDR3 spans 12 residues. Germline lookup yields CDR1 DFQATT and CDR2 SNEGSKA (reference sequence). For the CDR3, the DNA is TGCAGTGCCCGGGACAAAAGTTATGGCTACACCTTC. The encoded protein is CSARDKSYGYTF.

Remarks on this clonotype: This beta chain turned up in a library designed for alpha chains; as an off-target read, its abundance says little. The CDR3, as DNA: TGTGCCAGCAGCACAGGGTCAGACTATGGCTACACCTTC. It codes for CASSTGSDYGYTF. V gene TRBV7-2 combines with J gene TRBJ1-2, with a tentative D call TRBD1 (6 bases). Per the germline V gene, CDR1 is SGHTA and CDR2 is FQGNSA. The V end was cut by 5 bases, the J end by 3 bases, with 10 bases between. The CDR3 spans 13 residues.

Notes on this clonotype: This beta chain slipped into a library made for alpha chains as a stray read, so its size is not meaningful. The chain carries TRBV5-5 and TRBJ1-2, with D unclear. The CDR3 contains 14 residues. V gave up 3 bases and J gave up 5 bases, with 14 bases separating them. Per the germline V gene, CDR1 is SGHKS and CDR2 is YYEKEE (reference sequence). The CDR3 here is CASSSQPGEYGYTF. The CDR3 nucleotides read TGTGCCAGCAGCTCGCAGCCCGGGGAATATGGCTACACCTTC.

Regarding this clonotype: This beta chain is off target for a library built for alpha chains, so its abundance means little. The rearrangement links TRBV9 to TRBJ1-2; 11 bases line up with TRBD1. The CDR3 sequence is 14 residues long. CDR1 is SGDLS, CDR2 YYNGEE, per germline. Unmatched junction bases numbered 7, after V lost 5 bases and J lost 7 bases. The CDR3 loop is CASSADRGRSGYTF. The CDR3 DNA reads TGTGCCAGCAGTGCGGACAGGGGGCGCAGTGGCTACACCTTC.

In regard to this clonotype: This beta chain lies outside the target of a library built for alpha chains; its clone size means little. The chain couples TRBV5-4 to TRBJ2-3; a possible D gene is TRBD2 (5 bases). This CDR3 spans 14 amino acids. Trimming took 3 bases from V and 3 from J, leaving 11 bases between them. The germline V gene encodes CDR1 SGHNT and CDR2 YYREEE (reference sequence). Here the CDR3 reads CASSYRTGTDTQYF. CDR3 coding DNA: TGTGCCAGCAGCTATCGGACTGGTACAGATACGCAGTATTTT.

On this clonotype: The library was prepared for alpha chains; this beta chain is a stray read, so its frequency means little. The genes are TRBV6-5 and TRBJ2-1; D possibly uses TRBD1 or TRBD2 (5 bases each). The V end lost 2 bases, the J end lost 3 bases, and 11 bases lay between the germline ends. CDR1 and CDR2 from the germline V gene are MNHEY and SVGAGI. The CDR3 loop spans 15 amino acids. The CDR3 region is CASSYTGAGYNEQFF. The CDR3 DNA sequence: TGTGCCAGCAGTTACACCGGGGCCGGCTACAATGAGCAGTTCTTC.

Details on this clonotype: This beta chain turned up in a library designed for alpha chains; as an off-target read, its abundance says little. J is TRBJ1-3 and V is TRBV29-1; 8 bases line up with TRBD1. The V gene end was trimmed by 7 bases and the J gene end by 4 bases; junction bases not matched to a gene: 9. Germline V gene data show CDR1 as SQVTM and CDR2 as ANQGSEA. The CDR3 loop spans 14 amino acids. The DNA for the CDR3 is TGCAGCGCCGCTAGGACAGGGTTCGGAAACACCATATATTTT. Protein: CSAARTGFGNTIYF.

As to this clonotype: A library prepared for alpha chains yielded this beta chain as an off-target read; its size is of little meaning. This rearrangement joins TRBV20-1 to TRBJ1-2; no clear D. Trimming removed 6 bases from V and 4 bases from J, with 9 bases in between. This CDR3 is built from 11 residues. Germline assignment: CDR1 DFQATT and CDR2 SNEGSKA (reference sequence). The CDR3 nucleotides read TGCAGTGCGTACATCACCTATGGCTACACCTTC. Translating gives CSAYITYGYTF.

With respect to this clonotype: The size of this beta chain means little, since it is a stray read in a library made for alpha chains. This chain joins TRBV6-1 and TRBJ2-7, with TRBD1 matching 9 bases. The CDR3 loop spans 14 amino acids. Trimming took 6 bases from V and 6 from J; bases not matched to a gene: 9. CDR1 is MNHNS and CDR2 is SASEGT in the germline V gene. The CDR3 nucleotides read TGTGCCAGCAGGGCCGGGACAGGGTGGGGCGAGCAGTACTTC. It encodes CASRAGTGWGEQYF.

Concerning this clonotype: The library was prepared for alpha chains; this beta chain is a stray read, so its frequency means little. The chain has TRBV29-1 and TRBJ2-1, with TRBD1 matching 7 bases. Germline trimming cut 3 bases from V and 4 bases from J; bases unmatched to any gene: 9. Germline V gene sequence: CDR1 SQVTM, CDR2 ANQGSEA. This CDR3 has 15 residues. CDR3 coding DNA: TGCAGCGTTGATATCTGGGGGACAGCATACAATGAGCAGTTCTTC. This gives the protein CSVDIWGTAYNEQFF.

Of note for this clonotype: Because the library targeted alpha chains, this beta chain is an off-target read whose size means little. This rearrangement joins TRBV5-1 to TRBJ1-2; TRBD1 matches 7 bases. The CDR3 runs to 13 residues. CDR1 is SGHRS and CDR2 is YFSETQ in the germline V gene. V lost 5 bases and J lost 2; bases outside the gene matches: 3. CDR3 bases: TGCGCCAGCAGACCGGACAGGAACTATGGCTACACCTTC. Translated, it gives CASRPDRNYGYTF.

Regarding this clonotype: A library made for alpha chains picked up this beta chain off target, so its size means little. The V call is TRBV6-1, the J call TRBJ1-2; D might be TRBD1 (6 bases). CDR3 length equals 14 residues. The germline V gene encodes CDR1 MNHNS and CDR2 SASEGT. Trimming pared 7 bases from V and 3 bases from J, leaving 15 bases between. In DNA, the CDR3 is TGTGCCAGCATTCGGGGGCCAGGGGACTATGGCTACACCTTC. This encodes CASIRGPGDYGYTF.

As concerns this clonotype: This beta chain lies outside the target of a library built for alpha chains; its clone size means little. The chain carries TRBV20-1 and TRBJ1-2; 7 bases are shared with TRBD1. The CDR3 runs 13 residues. V gave up 6 bases and J gave up 3 bases; unmatched junction bases: 7. The germline gives CDR1 DFQATT, CDR2 SNEGSKA (reference sequence). The CDR3 DNA reads TGCAGTGCGAACCTAGGACAGGACTATGGCTACACCTTC. Translated: CSANLGQDYGYTF.

The sample holds one count of this clonotype. This beta chain is a stray read from a library made for alpha chains; its abundance is not meaningful. The rearrangement links TRBV28 to TRBJ2-1; 10 nucleotides agree with TRBD2. After removal of 5 bases from V and 15 bases from J, the junction contained 10 bases not matched to a gene. The CDR3 length is 13 residues. CDR1 MDHEN and CDR2 SYDVKM come from the germline V gene. The CDR3, as DNA: TGTGCCAGCAGTGTGCTAGCGGGAGCGGGGGGGTTCTTC. Translating gives CASSVLAGAGGFF.